This TCR beta chain was found in a study of T cell responses to AZD1222 COVID-19 vaccine. Overall study findings and caveats: The study found vaccine-associated CD4 TCRs spanning spike, dominant at 160-218 and 743-854. Following two doses of AZD1222, Spike-specific TCR breadth and depth rose. Baseline serostatus was positive in only five to seven AZD1222 recipients. After the peak T cell response, and only then, were repertoires sampled.

The count of this clone is one. Its antigen is unidentified. Germline-derived CDR1 and CDR2 are MNHEY and SMNVEV (reference sequence). V lost 6 bases and J lost 12; bases outside the gene matches: 9. The CDR3 runs to 12 residues. Assay: immunoSEQ multiplex PCR; the TCRdb copy retains only in-frame clones and omits some. Here the sample spans 150,000 to 200,000 clones, approximately 90% being singletons. The material sequenced was peripheral blood, taken 28 days after the second AZD1222 dose. The chain recombines TRBV27 with TRBJ2-7; TRBD2 agrees at 9 bases. This receptor was obtained from an adult who received the AZD1222 COVID-19 vaccine. The CDR3 DNA is TGTGCCAGCAGCTCCACTAGCGGGTATCGGTACTTC. It translates to CASSSTSGYRYF.